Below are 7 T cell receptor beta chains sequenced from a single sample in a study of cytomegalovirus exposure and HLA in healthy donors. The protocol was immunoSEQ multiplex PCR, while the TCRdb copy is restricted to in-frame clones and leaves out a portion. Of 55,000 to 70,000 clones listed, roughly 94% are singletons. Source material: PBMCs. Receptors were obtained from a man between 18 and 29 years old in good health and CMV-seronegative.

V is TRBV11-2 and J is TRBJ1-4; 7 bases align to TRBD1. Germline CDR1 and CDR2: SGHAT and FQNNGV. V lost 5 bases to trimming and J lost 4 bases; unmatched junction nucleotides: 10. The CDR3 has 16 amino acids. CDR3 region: CASSQGDRVLNEKLFF. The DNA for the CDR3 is TGTGCCAGCAGCCAGGGGGACAGAGTCCTTAATGAAAAACTGTTTTTT. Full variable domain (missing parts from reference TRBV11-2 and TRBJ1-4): EAGVAQSPRYKIIEKRQSVAFWCNPISGHATLYWYQQILGQGPKLLIQFQNNGVVDDSQLPKDRFSAERLKGVDSTLKIQPAKLEDSAVYLCASSQGDRVLNEKLFFGSGTQLSVL.

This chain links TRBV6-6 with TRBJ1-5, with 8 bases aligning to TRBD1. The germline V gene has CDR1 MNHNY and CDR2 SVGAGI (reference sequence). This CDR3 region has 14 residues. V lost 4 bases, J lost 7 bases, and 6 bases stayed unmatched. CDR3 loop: CASSSNRGEQPQHF. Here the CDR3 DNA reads TGTGCCAGCAGTTCAAACAGGGGGGAACAGCCCCAGCATTTT.

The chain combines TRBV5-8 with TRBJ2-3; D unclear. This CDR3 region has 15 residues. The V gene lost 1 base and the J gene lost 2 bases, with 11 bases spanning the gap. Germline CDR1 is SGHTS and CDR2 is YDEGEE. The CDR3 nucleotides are TGTGCCAGCAGCTTGTTCTCGGTTATCACAGATACGCAGTATTTT. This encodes CASSLFSVITDTQYF.

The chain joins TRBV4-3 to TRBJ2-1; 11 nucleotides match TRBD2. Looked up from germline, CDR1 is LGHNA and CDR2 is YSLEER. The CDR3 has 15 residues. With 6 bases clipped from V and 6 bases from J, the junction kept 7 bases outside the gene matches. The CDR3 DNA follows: TGCGCCAGCAGTACCATAGCGGGAGGGCCCAATGAGCAGTTCTTC. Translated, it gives CASSTIAGGPNEQFF.

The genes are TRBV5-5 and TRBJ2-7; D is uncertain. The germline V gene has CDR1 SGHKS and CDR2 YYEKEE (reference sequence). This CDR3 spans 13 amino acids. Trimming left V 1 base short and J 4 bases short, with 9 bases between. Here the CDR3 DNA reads TGTGCCAGCAGCTTGCCTCGTGTTTACGAGCAGTACTTC. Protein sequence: CASSLPRVYEQYF.

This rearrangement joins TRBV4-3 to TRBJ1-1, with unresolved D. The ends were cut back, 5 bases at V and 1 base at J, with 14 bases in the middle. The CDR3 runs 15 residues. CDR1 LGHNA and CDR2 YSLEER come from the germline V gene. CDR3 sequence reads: CASSATQAGNTEAFF. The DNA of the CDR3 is TGCGCCAGCAGCGCAACTCAGGCAGGGAACACTGAAGCTTTCTTT.

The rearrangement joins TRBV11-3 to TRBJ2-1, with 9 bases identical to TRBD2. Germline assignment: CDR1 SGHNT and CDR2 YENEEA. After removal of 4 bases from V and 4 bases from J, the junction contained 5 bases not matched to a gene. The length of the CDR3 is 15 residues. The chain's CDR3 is CASSSTSGLYNEQFF. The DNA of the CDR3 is TGTGCCAGCAGCTCAACTAGCGGGCTTTACAATGAGCAGTTCTTC.